A selection of T cell receptor beta chains follows, all from one sample in a study of T cell responses to AZD1222 COVID-19 vaccine. Sequenced by immunoSEQ multiplex PCR; TCRdb stores in-frame clones only, minus some. Of approximately 100,000 clones in the sample, approximately 90% were seen once. The sequencing here drew on peripheral blood, taken on day 0 of AZD1222 vaccination. These receptors were collected from an adult in good health. Both conserved end residues are part of each CDR3. The order of the fields is clone size, V gene, J gene, D gene, CDR3 DNA, CDR3 protein. A D gene is named only where the DNA matches it firmly. Rows give clone size only sometimes, using once, few, many, or a class for an expanded clone.

>once|TRBV5-6|TRBJ1-4|-
TGTGCCAGCAGCTTGGCCGGGGCGGGGAGTGATGAAAAACTGTTTTTT
CASSLAGAGSDEKLFF
>once|TRBV20-1|TRBJ1-1|-
TGCAGTGCCCCCTGGGCGAGGGAAGCTTTCTTT
CSAPWAREAFF
>-|TRBV5-4|TRBJ1-6|-
TGTGCCAGCAGGCGGCCCAATTCACCCCTCCACTTT
CASRRPNSPLHF
>-|TRBV5-1|TRBJ2-2|-
TGCGCCAGCAGCTTGGGGCTGAACACCGGGGAGCTGTTTTTT
CASSLGLNTGELFF
>-|TRBV9|TRBJ1-2|-
TGTGCCAGCAGCCCCTCCGGGACACCGTCTCCCTATGGCTACACCTTC
CASSPSGTPSPYGYTF
>-|TRBV7-9|TRBJ1-2|-
TGTGCCAGCAGCGATTCTCAGGCGTCACCTTATGGCTACACCTTC
CASSDSQASPYGYTF
>-|TRBV28|TRBJ1-2|-
TGTGCCAGCAGTTTGGCTGGGACTACCTATGGCTACACCTTC
CASSLAGTTYGYTF
>once|TRBV11-3|TRBJ2-3|-
TGTGCCAGCAGCGACAATTCAGATACGCAGTATTTT
CASSDNSDTQYF
>-|TRBV28|TRBJ1-2|-
TGTGCCAGCAGTCCAACCACAGGGACTGAAGATCTTTTTAACTATGGCTACACCTTC
CASSPTTGTEDLFNYGYTF
>few|TRBV11-1|TRBJ2-1|-
TGTGCCAGCAGCCCCGGTTCTGGCAGCTCCTACAATGAGCAGTTCTTC
CASSPGSGSSYNEQFF
>-|TRBV28|TRBJ1-6|-
TGTGCCAGCAGTTTGCACAGGGAGGATTCACCCCTCCACTTT
CASSLHREDSPLHF